Below are 7 T cell receptor beta chains sequenced from a single sample in a study of cytomegalovirus exposure and HLA in healthy donors. Researchers ran the PCR with 60 Vbeta and 13 Jbeta primers. Sequencing used immunoSEQ multiplex PCR; TCRdb keeps in-frame clones, though not all of them. In total, the table holds 90,000 to 120,000 clones. Sequencing input: PBMCs. These receptors were collected from a man aged 50 to 59 in good health and CMV-seronegative.

The rearrangement uses TRBV5-6 and TRBJ1-5, with TRBD1 identical over 8 bases. The CDR3 has 15 amino acids. The J segment lost 7 bases and the V segment lost 3 bases, leaving 9 bases of the junction unmatched. Germline V gene lookup returns CDR1 SGHDT and CDR2 YYEEEE. The CDR3 region is CASSWGQAPLQPQHF. CDR3 coding DNA: TGTGCCAGCAGCTGGGGACAGGCCCCTTTACAGCCCCAGCATTTT. The full variable domain, rest sourced from reference TRBV5-6 and TRBJ1-5, is DAGVTQSPTHLIKTRGQQVTLRCSPKSGHDTVSWYQQALGQGPQFIFQYYEEEERQRGNFPDRFSGHQFPNYSSELNVNALLLGDSALYLCASSWGQAPLQPQHFGDGTRLSIL.

The rearrangement joins TRBV7-2 to TRBJ2-3; 8 nucleotides align to TRBD1. The CDR3 totals 15 residues. The germline CDR1 and CDR2 sequences are SGHTA and FQGNSA. The V and J ends lost 2 bases and 3 bases, in that order; junction bases with no gene match: 4. The CDR3 DNA is TGTGCCAGCAGCTTACGACAGGGGTTGACAGATACGCAGTATTTT. Protein: CASSLRQGLTDTQYF.

The V gene is TRBV6-5, the J gene TRBJ1-1; D ambiguous. Germline V CDR1 and CDR2: MNHEY, SVGAGI. Trimming shortened V by 7 bases and J by 5 bases, and 14 bases separated the two germline ends. The CDR3 has 13 residues. The CDR3 loop reads CASTNPRRTEAFF. CDR3 coding DNA: TGTGCCAGCACGAACCCGAGGAGGACTGAAGCTTTCTTT.

This chain connects TRBV25-1 to TRBJ1-2; TRBD1 might be the D (6 bases). Germline CDR1 MGHDK, CDR2 SYGVNS. Trimming removed 5 bases at V and 2 bases at J, with 9 bases between. The CDR3 is made up of 13 amino acids. CDR3: CASSRQGNYGYTF. As DNA, the CDR3 is TGTGCCAGCAGTAGGCAGGGGAACTATGGCTACACCTTC.

J is TRBJ1-2 and V is TRBV5-1; D is unresolved. The CDR3 totals 15 residues. V lost 6 bases, J lost 4 bases, and 19 bases lay in between. Per the germline V gene, CDR1 is SGHRS and CDR2 is YFSETQ. The chain's CDR3 is CASNLDPGISYGYTF. The CDR3 DNA reads TGCGCCAGCAACTTAGACCCAGGAATCTCCTATGGCTACACCTTC.

The rearrangement uses TRBV9 and TRBJ1-5; D is perhaps TRBD1 (6 bases). Germline loops: CDR1 SGDLS, CDR2 YYNGEE. V gave up 2 bases and J gave up 4 bases, with 10 bases separating them. The CDR3 consists of 14 residues. The CDR3 loop reads CASSVGGANQPQHF. Here the CDR3 DNA reads TGTGCCAGCAGCGTTGGGGGGGCGAATCAGCCCCAGCATTTT. Full variable domain (rest looked up from reference TRBV9 and TRBJ1-5): DSGVTQTPKHLITATGQRVTLRCSPRSGDLSVYWYQQSLDQGLQFLIQYYNGEERAKGNILERFSAQQFPDLHSELNLSSLELGDSALYFCASSVGGANQPQHFGDGTRLSIL.

The rearrangement uses TRBV5-1 and TRBJ2-6, with a weak D call TRBD1 (5 bases). V was shortened by 4 bases and J by 1 base, with 18 bases between the two germline ends. Germline loops: CDR1 SGHRS, CDR2 YFSETQ. The CDR3 loop spans 18 amino acids. CDR3 in amino acids: CASSPDGALYSGANVLTF. The CDR3 nucleotides are TGCGCCAGCAGCCCGGATGGGGCGCTGTATTCTGGGGCCAACGTCCTGACTTTC. Looking up the rest from reference TRBV5-1 and TRBJ2-6 gives the full variable domain: KAGVTQTPRYLIKTRGQQVTLSCSPISGHRSVSWYQQTPGQGLQFLFEYFSETQRNKGNFPGRFSGRQFSNSRSEMNVSTLELGDSALYLCASSPDGALYSGANVLTFGAGSRLTVL.